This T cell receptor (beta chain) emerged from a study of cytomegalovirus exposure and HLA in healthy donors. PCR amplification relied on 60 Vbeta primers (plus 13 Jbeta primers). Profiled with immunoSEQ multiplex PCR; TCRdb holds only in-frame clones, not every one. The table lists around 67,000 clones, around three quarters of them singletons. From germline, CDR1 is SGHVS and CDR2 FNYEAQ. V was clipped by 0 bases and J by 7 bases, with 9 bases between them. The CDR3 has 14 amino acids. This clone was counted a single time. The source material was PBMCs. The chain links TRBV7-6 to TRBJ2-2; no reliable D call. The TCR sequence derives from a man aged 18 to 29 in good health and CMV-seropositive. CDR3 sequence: CASSLAGAGGELFF. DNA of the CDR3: TGTGCCAGCAGCTTAGCGGGTGCAGGCGGGGAGCTGTTTTTT. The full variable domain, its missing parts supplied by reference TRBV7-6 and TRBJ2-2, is GAGVSQSPRYKVTKRGQDVALRCDPISGHVSLYWYRQALGQGPEFLTYFNYEAQQDKSGLPNDRFSAERPEGSISTLTIQRTEQRDSAMYRCASSLAGAGGELFFGEGSRLTVL.